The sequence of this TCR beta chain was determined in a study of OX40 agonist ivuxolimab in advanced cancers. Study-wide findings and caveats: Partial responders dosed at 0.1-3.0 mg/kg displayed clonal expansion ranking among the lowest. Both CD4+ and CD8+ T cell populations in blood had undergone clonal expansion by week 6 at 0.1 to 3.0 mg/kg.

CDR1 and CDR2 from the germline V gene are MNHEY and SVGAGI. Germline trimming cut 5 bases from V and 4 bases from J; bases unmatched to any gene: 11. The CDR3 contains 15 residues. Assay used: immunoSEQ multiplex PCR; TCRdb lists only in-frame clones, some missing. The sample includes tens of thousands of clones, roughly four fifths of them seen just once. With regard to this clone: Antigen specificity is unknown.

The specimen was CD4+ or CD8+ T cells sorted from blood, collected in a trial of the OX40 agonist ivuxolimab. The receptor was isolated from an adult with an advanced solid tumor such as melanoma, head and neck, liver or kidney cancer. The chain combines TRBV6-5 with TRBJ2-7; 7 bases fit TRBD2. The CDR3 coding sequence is TGTGCCAGCAGTATACCGGGACTACCCTTTTACGAGCAGTACTTC. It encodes CASSIPGLPFYEQYF.